Listed below are T cell receptor beta chains from one sample, sequenced in a study of response to subunit inactivated influenza vaccine. TCRdb independently ran MiXCR on the RT-PCR reads; one entry per CDR3 protein. Here the sample spans more than 400,000 distinct CDR3 sequences, approximately 9.9% being singletons. Sequencing was performed on PBMCs from blood, taken more than 35 days after vaccination. Receptors were obtained from a man aged 45-65 years who received an inactivated influenza vaccine. The CDR3 runs from the conserved cysteine through the conserved F or W. D genes are given only for firm matches. Rows give clone size only sometimes, using once, few, many, or a class for an expanded clone.

CDR3: CASSLDLAGDFTGELFF; DNA: TGCGCCAGCAGCTTGGATCTAGCGGGAGATTTCACCGGGGAGCTGTTTTTT; D: TRBD2; size: few; V: TRBV5-1; J: TRBJ2-2
CDR3: CASSKGGLGLPNTGELFF; DNA: TGTGCCAGCAGCAAAGGAGGATTGGGCCTTCCGAACACCGGGGAGCTGTTTTTT; D: NA; size: once; V: TRBV21-1; J: TRBJ2-2
CDR3: CASSLMADYGEQYF; DNA: TGTGCCAGCAGCTTAATGGCCGACTACGGCGAGCAGTACTTC; D: NA; size: few; V: TRBV7-2; J: TRBJ2-7
CDR3: CASSLGDLQPQHF; DNA: TGTGCCAGCAGCTTAGGGGATCTCCAGCCCCAGCATTTT; D: NA; size: NA; V: TRBV7-2; J: TRBJ1-5
CDR3: CASSQVGLAGKTDTQYF; DNA: TGTGCCAGCAGCCAAGTGGGACTAGCGGGAAAGACAGATACGCAGTATTTT; D: TRBD2; size: many; V: TRBV4-2; J: TRBJ2-3
CDR3: CSVSRGGAYGYTF; DNA: TGCAGTGTGTCCCGGGGTGGGGCGTATGGCTACACCTTC; D: NA; size: few; V: TRBV20-1; J: TRBJ1-2
CDR3: CSVELSLGINEQFF; DNA: TGCAGCGTTGAATTAAGCCTCGGCATTAATGAGCAGTTCTTC; D: NA; size: few; V: TRBV29-1; J: TRBJ2-1
CDR3: CASSLTSGEWYTQYF; DNA: TGCGCCAGCAGCTTGACTAGCGGGGAATGGTATACGCAGTATTTT; D: TRBD2; size: many; V: TRBV5-1; J: TRBJ2-3
CDR3: CASSRQGWYSPLHF; DNA: TGTGCCAGCAGCCGACAGGGTTGGTATTCACCCCTCCACTTT; D: TRBD1; size: NA; V: TRBV11-2; J: TRBJ1-6
CDR3: CASSYLPATSSSGGIQYF; DNA: TGTGCCAGCAGTTACCTCCCAGCGACTAGCAGCTCAGGTGGCATTCAGTACTTC; D: TRBD2; size: many; V: TRBV6-5; J: TRBJ2-4
CDR3: CASSYSYLPAGGTYEQYF; DNA: TGTGCCAGCAGTTACTCGTACCTGCCAGCGGGAGGGACCTACGAGCAGTACTTC; D: TRBD2; size: few; V: TRBV6-5; J: TRBJ2-7
CDR3: CASQNGGDTGELFF; DNA: TGTGCCAGTCAGAACGGGGGGGACACCGGGGAGCTGTTTTTT; D: TRBD2; size: many; V: TRBV19; J: TRBJ2-2
CDR3: CASSYGQGNTEAFF; DNA: TGTGCCAGCAGTTACGGGCAGGGGAACACTGAAGCTTTCTTT; D: NA; size: many; V: TRBV6-5; J: TRBJ1-1
CDR3: CSARQAGGHLNEQFF; DNA: TGCAGTGCTAGACAAGCGGGAGGGCATCTCAATGAGCAGTTCTTC; D: TRBD2; size: few; V: TRBV20-1; J: TRBJ2-1
CDR3: CSAAEGNTEAFF; DNA: TGCAGTGCCGCTGAAGGGAACACTGAAGCTTTCTTT; D: NA; size: NA; V: TRBV20-1; J: TRBJ1-1
CDR3: CASSLGDRDEQFF; DNA: TGCGCCAGCAGCTTGGGGGACAGGGATGAGCAGTTCTTC; D: TRBD1; size: few; V: TRBV5-1; J: TRBJ2-1
CDR3: CSVELLRYNEQFF; DNA: TGCAGCGTTGAGTTACTGAGATACAATGAGCAGTTCTTC; D: NA; size: many; V: TRBV29-1; J: TRBJ2-1
CDR3: CASSLRLAGPDTQYF; DNA: TGTGCCAGCAGTTTGAGGCTAGCGGGACCCGATACGCAGTATTTT; D: TRBD2; size: NA; V: TRBV12-3/TRBV12-4; J: TRBJ2-3
CDR3: CASIDTSGVEQYF; DNA: TGTGCCAGCATCGACACTAGCGGGGTCGAGCAGTACTTC; D: TRBD2; size: many; V: TRBV12-3/TRBV12-4; J: TRBJ2-7
CDR3: CASSAQGGGANVLTF; DNA: TGTGCCAGCAGCGCACAGGGTGGGGGGGCCAACGTCCTGACTTTC; D: NA; size: few; V: TRBV7-2; J: TRBJ2-6
CDR3: CASSYLWTTYNEQFF; DNA: TGTGCCAGCAGTTACCTCTGGACCACCTACAATGAGCAGTTCTTC; D: NA; size: few; V: TRBV12-3/TRBV12-4; J: TRBJ2-1
CDR3: CSARILESSYNEQFF; DNA: TGCAGTGCTAGGATACTAGAAAGCTCCTACAATGAGCAGTTCTTC; D: NA; size: many; V: TRBV20-1; J: TRBJ2-1
CDR3: CATSDGRAKNIQYF; DNA: TGTGCCACCAGTGATGGACGAGCCAAAAACATTCAGTACTTC; D: NA; size: many; V: TRBV24-1; J: TRBJ2-4
CDR3: CAWSVTDYQPQHF; DNA: TGTGCCTGGAGTGTGACTGACTATCAGCCCCAGCATTTT; D: NA; size: NA; V: TRBV30; J: TRBJ1-5
CDR3: CASSQGDFNEQFF; DNA: TGCGCCAGCAGCCAAGGGGACTTCAATGAGCAGTTCTTC; D: NA; size: NA; V: TRBV4-3; J: TRBJ2-1
CDR3: CSVAHGTDTQYF; DNA: TGCAGCGTCGCTCACGGCACAGATACGCAGTATTTT; D: NA; size: many; V: TRBV29-1; J: TRBJ2-3
CDR3: CASSEQGLDGYTF; DNA: TGCGCCAGCAGCGAACAGGGTTTGGATGGCTACACCTTC; D: NA; size: NA; V: TRBV5-1; J: TRBJ1-2
CDR3: CASSPSGVDYGYTF; DNA: TGTGCCAGCAGCCCATCAGGGGTGGACTATGGCTACACCTTC; D: NA; size: NA; V: TRBV5-6; J: TRBJ1-2
CDR3: CASSLLRGPDEQYF; DNA: TGTGCCAGCAGCTTGCTCCGAGGACCCGACGAGCAGTACTTC; D: NA; size: many; V: TRBV5-6; J: TRBJ2-7
CDR3: CATSKSATSTNYGYTF; DNA: TGTGCCACCAGCAAATCAGCGACATCAACTAACTATGGCTACACCTTC; D: NA; size: many; V: TRBV15; J: TRBJ1-2
CDR3: CSLLGGLTSTDTQYF; DNA: TGCAGCCTCCTAGGGGGACTGACTAGCACAGATACGCAGTATTTT; D: NA; size: NA; V: TRBV29-1; J: TRBJ2-3
CDR3: CASSLAGGPIDTQYF; DNA: TGTGCCAGCAGCTTAGCGGGGGGGCCCATAGATACGCAGTATTTT; D: TRBD2; size: NA; V: TRBV11-2; J: TRBJ2-3
CDR3: CASSLREPQETQYF; DNA: TGTGCCAGCAGCTTAAGAGAGCCCCAAGAGACCCAGTACTTC; D: NA; size: few; V: TRBV7-6; J: TRBJ2-5
CDR3: CASASSRGYEQYF; DNA: TGTGCCAGCGCTTCGAGCCGGGGCTACGAGCAGTACTTC; D: NA; size: many; V: TRBV12-3/TRBV12-4; J: TRBJ2-7
CDR3: CASSLEWGPQHF; DNA: TGTGCCAGCAGCTTAGAATGGGGGCCCCAGCATTTT; D: NA; size: NA; V: TRBV7-9; J: TRBJ1-5
CDR3: CSVEDRGGGIYEQYF; DNA: TGCAGCGTTGAAGATCGAGGGGGAGGGATCTACGAGCAGTACTTC; D: NA; size: few; V: TRBV29-1; J: TRBJ2-7
CDR3: CASSIAGAAETQYF; DNA: TGCGCCAGCAGTATAGCAGGGGCGGCGGAGACCCAGTACTTC; D: NA; size: NA; V: TRBV10-1; J: TRBJ2-5
CDR3: CASSYSSGGSSTDTQYF; DNA: TGTGCCAGCAGTTACTCGTCCGGGGGATCAAGCACAGATACGCAGTATTTT; D: NA; size: NA; V: TRBV6-5; J: TRBJ2-3
CDR3: CAISREEGEVGEQFF; DNA: TGTGCCATCAGCCGGGAAGAAGGAGAGGTAGGGGAGCAGTTCTTC; D: NA; size: NA; V: TRBV10-3; J: TRBJ2-1
CDR3: CSVGGTSHTGELFF; DNA: TGCAGCGTTGGGGGCACTAGCCACACCGGGGAGCTGTTTTTT; D: NA; size: NA; V: TRBV29-1; J: TRBJ2-2
CDR3: CASSSGTYNSPLHF; DNA: TGTGCCAGCAGTTCGGGGACATATAATTCACCCCTCCACTTT; D: NA; size: many; V: TRBV6-5; J: TRBJ1-6
CDR3: CASSPTGFSSYNEQFF; DNA: TGCGCCAGCAGCCCTACAGGGTTCAGCTCCTACAATGAGCAGTTCTTC; D: NA; size: few; V: TRBV5-1; J: TRBJ2-1